This T cell receptor (beta chain) originates from a study of blood T cell repertoires in COVID-19. Study context: Sites across the United States, Italy and Spain contributed samples from acute and convalescent COVID-19.

The CDR3 has 16 residues. Losses at the gene ends were 2 bases for V and 2 bases for J; bases not matched to a gene: 6. Germline CDR1 is KGHSH and CDR2 is LQKENI. Patients from Seattle were sampled longitudinally, starting during active infection. Per the authors' pipeline: Amplification of reference gene primers was used by the study to estimate nucleated cell counts. The table came from immunoSEQ multiplex PCR; TCRdb's copy has only in-frame clones and leaves some out. V and J calls and clone size come straight from that table; D and trimming were deduced from the DNA. The sample records fewer than 150,000 clones, about 85% being singletons.

The chain links TRBV18 to TRBJ1-1; 9 bases match TRBD1. The sequence was obtained from a woman aged 60-70 years with COVID-19, enrolled during active disease. The source material was peripheral blood. The CDR3: CASSPETGGLNTEAFF. The CDR3 coding sequence is TGTGCCAGCTCACCAGAGACAGGGGGGTTAAACACTGAAGCTTTCTTT.